These T cell receptor beta chains were read from a single sample in a study of T cell responses to AZD1222 COVID-19 vaccine. Here immunoSEQ multiplex PCR was the method, and the copy in TCRdb shows in-frame clones only, minus some. Found here are 100,000 to 150,000 clones, approximately 91% of them singletons; the top ten hold 1.1%. The material was peripheral blood, obtained 28 days after the second AZD1222 dose. The receptor set was obtained from an adult who received the AZD1222 COVID-19 vaccine. The CDR3 runs from the conserved cysteine through the conserved F or W. The order of the fields is clone size, D gene, V gene, J gene, CDR3 DNA, CDR3 protein. D genes are given only for firm matches. Part of the rows lack a size; the others show once, few, many or a class for expanded clones.

>.|TRBD1|TRBV30|TRBJ1-2
TGTGCCTGGAGTGCCTGGGACAGGGGTCCCTATGGCTACACCTTC
CAWSAWDRGPYGYTF
>.|TRBD1|TRBV9|TRBJ1-2
TGTGCCAGCAGCGTTCGGACAGGGAGTGATGGCTACACCTTC
CASSVRTGSDGYTF
>.|.|TRBV4-1|TRBJ1-2
TGCGCCAGCAGCCAAGCCCGAGGGACCGGCTACACCTTC
CASSQARGTGYTF
>.|.|TRBV5-6|TRBJ1-2
TGTGCCAGCAGCTATATGACAGACTTGATCTATGGCTACACCTTC
CASSYMTDLIYGYTF
>.|TRBD2|TRBV29-1|TRBJ2-3
TGCAGCGTTGACTGGGCGGGAGAGGGAGTGGGAGATACGCAGTATTTT
CSVDWAGEGVGDTQYF
>.|.|TRBV4-1|TRBJ1-4
TGCGCCAGCAGCCAAGGGGTTCCCGGGGGGCGCGAAAAACTGTTTTTT
CASSQGVPGGREKLFF
>few|.|TRBV5-1|TRBJ2-7
TGCGCCAGCAGCTTGGTGGGCTCCTACGAGCAGTACTTC
CASSLVGSYEQYF
>few|TRBD1|TRBV7-9|TRBJ1-4
TGTGCCAGCAGCCCACCGGGACAGGGGGCGCTTGCAGAGATGTTTTTT
CASSPPGQGALAEMFF
>.|TRBD2|TRBV5-1|TRBJ2-1
TGCGCCAGCAGCTCGACTAGCGGGAGTGGCAAGAATGAGCAGTTCTTC
CASSSTSGSGKNEQFF
>.|.|TRBV12-3/TRBV12-4|TRBJ1-1
TGTGCCAGCTCAACGGGTCAAGACACTGAAGCTTTCTTT
CASSTGQDTEAFF
>.|.|TRBV6-1|TRBJ2-7
TGTGCCAGCAGTGGCCAGAACGCGAGACGGCCGTCCTACGAGCAGTACTTC
CASSGQNARRPSYEQYF
>.|.|TRBV6-6|TRBJ1-1
TGTGCCAGCAGGCTCTCCTCGACACTGAACACTGAAGCTTTCTTT
CASRLSSTLNTEAFF
>.|.|TRBV21-1|TRBJ2-7
TGTGCCAGCAGCAAAGTAAAGGGCGACGAGCAGTACTTC
CASSKVKGDEQYF
>.|TRBD2|TRBV6-5|TRBJ2-7
TGTGCCAGCAGTTTACTAGCGGGAGCCGAATACGAGCAGTACTTC
CASSLLAGAEYEQYF
>.|.|TRBV18|TRBJ2-5
TGTGCCAGCTCGCCAAGCCGGACAGTCCAAGAGACCCAGTACTTC
CASSPSRTVQETQYF
>.|.|TRBV24-1|TRBJ1-6
TGTGCCACCAGTGATTCCTCGGACGGACAAAATTCACCCCTCCACTTT
CATSDSSDGQNSPLHF
>.|.|TRBV6-5|TRBJ2-7
TGTGCCAGCAGTTCGGCTGAGACTAGTAGGCGCGAGCAGTACTTC
CASSSAETSRREQYF
>.|.|TRBV15|TRBJ2-1
TGTGCCACCAGCACAGGTAGAGGCGCCGCCTACAATGAGCAGTTCTTC
CATSTGRGAAYNEQFF
>few|.|TRBV3-1/TRBV3-2|TRBJ1-6
TGTGCCAGCAGCCAAGGGCGAACAGAAATATATAATTCACCCCTCCACTTT
CASSQGRTEIYNSPLHF
>.|TRBD1|TRBV5-6|TRBJ1-4
TGTGCCAGCAGCCGAGGGGGCGACAATAATGAAAAACTGTTTTTT
CASSRGGDNNEKLFF
>.|.|TRBV2|TRBJ1-1
TGTGCCAGCAGTCTCATGAACACTGAAGCTTTCTTT
CASSLMNTEAFF
>.|.|TRBV7-9|TRBJ2-7
TGTGCCAGCAGCCCTTCCCGCGAGCAGTACTTC
CASSPSREQYF
>.|.|TRBV28|TRBJ1-4
TGTGCCAGCAGGACTAATGAAAAACTGTTTTTT
CASRTNEKLFF
>.|.|TRBV5-1|TRBJ2-1
TGCGCCAGCAGCTTGGCCGGCGGGATGACCTACAATGAGCAGTTCTTC
CASSLAGGMTYNEQFF
>.|.|TRBV7-3|TRBJ1-1
TGTGCCAGCAGCTTACTAATGAACACTGAAGCTTTCTTT
CASSLLMNTEAFF
>.|.|TRBV21-1|TRBJ1-2
TGTGCCAGCAGCATCAGGACAGAGAACTATGGCTACACCTTC
CASSIRTENYGYTF
>once|TRBD1|TRBV5-1|TRBJ1-2
TGCGCCAGCAGCTTGGCAGGGGGTATTGGTGGGAATGGCTACACCTTC
CASSLAGGIGGNGYTF
>.|.|TRBV14|TRBJ2-1
TGTGCCAGCAGCCAAGGAGAGCGGGACAGCTCCTACAATGAGCAGTTCTTC
CASSQGERDSSYNEQFF
>.|.|TRBV7-6|TRBJ2-7
TGTGCCAGCAGCTTAGGTCGTGAGCAGTACTTC
CASSLGREQYF
>.|.|TRBV5-4|TRBJ1-5
TGTGCCAGCAGCTTGGGGGGTGGATTTAATCAGCCCCAGCATTTT
CASSLGGGFNQPQHF
>.|TRBD1|TRBV28|TRBJ1-2
TGTGCCAGCACCATCCGACAGGGGGGTAACTATGGCTACACCTTC
CASTIRQGGNYGYTF
>.|TRBD2|TRBV27|TRBJ2-1
TGTGCCAGCAGTTTACTAGGGCTAGCGGTAAACAATGAGCAGTTCTTC
CASSLLGLAVNNEQFF
>.|.|TRBV4-2|TRBJ2-6
TGTGCCAGCAGCCAAGATCTAGGGGCCGGGGCCAACGTCCTGACTTTC
CASSQDLGAGANVLTF
>once|.|TRBV4-1|TRBJ2-3
TGCGCCAGCAGGGAAACTCATCCGGTGGATACGCAGTATTTT
CASRETHPVDTQYF
>few|.|TRBV10-3|TRBJ2-2
TGTGCCATCAGTGAGTCGTCTGGGTTGGCCGGGGAGCTGTTTTTT
CAISESSGLAGELFF
>few|.|TRBV11-3|TRBJ2-7
TGTGCCAGCAGCCAAGGACCGGGACCGTCCTACGAGCAGTACTTC
CASSQGPGPSYEQYF
>.|.|TRBV11-2|TRBJ2-1
TGTGCCAGCAGCTTTGTTTTAGAGCAGTTCTTC
CASSFVLEQFF
>.|.|TRBV10-3|TRBJ1-4
TGTGCCATCAGGAGGGACGGTGGTAATGAAAAACTGTTTTTT
CAIRRDGGNEKLFF
>once|.|TRBV9|TRBJ1-1
TGTGCCAGCAGCGTAGACGGATGGGACACTGAAGCTTTCTTT
CASSVDGWDTEAFF
>.|.|TRBV2|TRBJ2-3
TGTGCCAGCATGCCGGTACTGAGCACAGATACGCAGTATTTT
CASMPVLSTDTQYF
>.|TRBD2|TRBV7-3|TRBJ2-3
TGTGCCAGCAGCACCGGGACTAGCGGGAGGACAGATACGCAGTATTTT
CASSTGTSGRTDTQYF
>.|TRBD1|TRBV9|TRBJ1-2
TGTGCCAGCAGCGTAGCATCACAGGGGGCATTCGGGTATGGCTACACCTTC
CASSVASQGAFGYGYTF
>.|.|TRBV6-2/TRBV6-3|TRBJ1-5
TGTGCCAGCAGTTACGGCAGCCCTAATCAGCCCCAGCATTTT
CASSYGSPNQPQHF
>.|TRBD2|TRBV24-1|TRBJ2-1
TGTGCCACCAGTGATACGATAGCCGGGACTAGCGGACTCAATGAGCAGTTCTTC
CATSDTIAGTSGLNEQFF
>few|.|TRBV7-9|TRBJ2-1
TGTGCCAGCAGCTACCTTGGGGACGACAATGAGCAGTTCTTC
CASSYLGDDNEQFF
>.|.|TRBV21-1|TRBJ2-3
TGTGCCAGCAGCAAAGGATTTGCCACAGATACGCAGTATTTT
CASSKGFATDTQYF
>.|.|TRBV5-5|TRBJ2-6
TGTGCCAGCAGCTTGCGTCAACAGGGTATCTCTGGGGCCAACGTCCTGACTTTC
CASSLRQQGISGANVLTF
>.|TRBD1|TRBV18|TRBJ1-2
TGTGCCAGCTCACCACCACGTTGGGGACAGGATCAAGGCTACACCTTC
CASSPPRWGQDQGYTF
>.|.|TRBV7-9|TRBJ1-1
TGTGCCAGCAGCTCGGGTAGAGGGAGCACTGAAGCTTTCTTT
CASSSGRGSTEAFF
>.|.|TRBV7-8|TRBJ2-5
TGTGCCAGCAGCGCGCCGCTGCGCGCCAGCCAAGAGACCCAGTACTTC
CASSAPLRASQETQYF
>.|.|TRBV2|TRBJ1-2
TGTGCCAGCAGTGAATATGGGGATGGCTACACCTTC
CASSEYGDGYTF